Here is one T cell receptor beta chain with its context. Original processing notes: Researchers report that nucleated cell counts were estimated from reference gene primer amplification. The method was immunoSEQ multiplex PCR; TCRdb's version includes in-frame clones alone and lacks a portion of them. For V, J and clone size, that table is used; D and trimming come from the DNA. The sample records about 170,000 clones, roughly 84% being singletons. J lost 1 base, V lost 6 bases, and 14 bases had no gene match. The CDR3 is 17 amino acids. Germline lookup yields CDR1 MNHEY and CDR2 SMNVEV (reference sequence). The record originates from a study of blood T cell repertoires in COVID-19. About the study: The United States, Italy and Spain supplied acute and convalescent COVID-19 samples. Nucleic acid was either cDNA or gDNA, and it came from T cells, B-cell-depleted T cells, or PBMCs.

This receptor was identified in a man in his 70s with active or convalescent COVID-19. The material sequenced was peripheral blood. The gene calls are TRBV27 and TRBJ2-7, with TRBD1 identical over 8 bases. CDR3 sequence reads: CASRLRGGTGDSYEQYF. Here the CDR3 DNA reads TGTGCCAGCAGACTACGGGGTGGGACAGGTGATTCCTACGAGCAGTACTTC.